Below are 2 T cell receptor beta chains sequenced from a single sample in a study of CD8 T cells in Susac syndrome. RNA, at about 0.45 to 1 ug, was reverse transcribed with random hexamers. TCRdb fed the immunoSEQ multiplex PCR reads into MiXCR, producing one record per CDR3 protein. The top ten clones hold around 0.3% of a sample with some 96,000 distinct CDR3 sequences, nearly 97% of them seen once. The sample taken for sequencing was CD8+ T cells from PBMCs. These receptors all come from a human donor with Susac syndrome.

V and J are TRBV2 and TRBJ2-1; 8 bases match TRBD1. CDR1 is SNHLY and CDR2 is FYNNEI in the germline V gene. V was clipped by 2 bases and J by 15 bases; unmatched bases: 9. This CDR3 contains 13 residues. This CDR3 reads CASSEYDLDRAFF. The CDR3 nucleotides are TGTGCCAGCAGTGAATACGATTTGGACAGGGCGTTCTTC.

This rearrangement joins TRBV5-1 to TRBJ1-2, with D uncertain. V dropped 2 bases and J dropped 5 bases, with 13 bases sitting between them. The CDR3 length is 14 residues. CDR1 and CDR2 from the germline V gene are SGHRS and YFSETQ. Here the CDR3 reads CASSLSQASYGYTF. DNA of the CDR3: TGCGCCAGCAGCTTATCCCAGGCTTCTTATGGCTACACCTTC.